This T cell receptor beta chain was recovered during a study of shared clonotypes between healthy human individuals. On the study more broadly: CD4 naive and memory got three plates each, CD8 naive two, CD8 memory one.

V was trimmed by 0 bases and J by 4 bases, leaving 15 bases between them. The V gene's germline CDR1 is MNHNY and CDR2 SVGAGI (reference sequence). This CDR3 region has 16 residues. Study-level results: Rarefaction analysis demonstrated incomplete sorted-subset sequencing notwithstanding large depth.

A split of CD4+ cells into CD45RA+ naive and CD45RA-negative memory subsets was performed. For each subset, genomic DNA was distributed in equal portions over several immunoSEQ plates. Using immunoSEQ multiplex PCR, the repertoire was profiled, and TCRdb retains in-frame clones only, with some absent. The table has 2 million to 2.5 million clones, almost 96% seen once. Concerning this clone: Antigen: not known.

The genes are TRBV6-6 and TRBJ1-2; the D is unclear. This receptor was identified in a man between 18 and 35 years old in good health. Sequencing was performed on naive CD4+ T cells sorted from blood. Indicated subset: CD45RA+ positively selected. CDR3 in DNA: TGTGCCAGCAGTTACTCAGGGCAGACTACTGGCTATGGCTACACCTTC. It specifies CASSYSGQTTGYGYTF.